The 20 T cell receptor beta chains presented below share a single source sample, sequenced in a study of blood T cell repertoires in COVID-19. Data came from immunoSEQ multiplex PCR; TCRdb stores just in-frame clones and leaves some out. The sample yields more than 300,000 clones, around 84% seen once. The source material was PBMCs or T cells enriched from blood (not recorded which). These TCRs come from a young man who had recovered from COVID-19.

This clone was observed a handful of times. The chain links TRBV6-5 to TRBJ1-2; the match to TRBD1 covers 7 bases. CDR3 length: 15 amino acids. V shed 6 bases, J shed 4 bases, and the junction held 11 bases outside the gene matches. Germline CDR1 is MNHEY and CDR2 is SVGAGI. The CDR3 sequence: CASRIPGTDVYGYTF. The CDR3 DNA reads TGTGCCAGCAGGATCCCCGGGACAGATGTCTATGGCTACACCTTC.

The chain combines TRBV10-1 with TRBJ2-7, with TRBD1 identical over 10 bases. The CDR3 consists of 12 residues. With 8 bases clipped from V and 2 bases from J, the junction kept 0 bases outside the gene matches. The germline V gene has CDR1 WNHNN and CDR2 SYGVQD (reference sequence). CDR3 in DNA: TGCGCCAGCGGACAGGGGGCCTACGAGCAGTACTTC. Encoded protein: CASGQGAYEQYF.

The chain joins TRBV2 to TRBJ2-7; possible D gene TRBD1, 6 bases. The CDR3 covers 12 residues. Germline V gene sequence: CDR1 SNHLY, CDR2 FYNNEI. Trimming cost V 5 bases and J 7 bases, with 12 bases left between them. The CDR3: CASSTGFGEQYF. DNA for the CDR3: TGTGCCAGCAGTACAGGGTTCGGTGAGCAGTACTTC.

This clone was counted once. This chain connects TRBV7-2 to TRBJ1-5; no firm D call. Trimming shortened V by 5 bases and J by 5 bases, and 7 bases separated the two germline ends. The V gene's germline CDR1 is SGHTA and CDR2 FQGNSA. The CDR3 is 12 residues long. CDR3 sequence reads: CASSHFDQPQHF. CDR3 sequence (DNA): TGTGCCAGCAGCCACTTCGATCAGCCCCAGCATTTT.

V gene TRBV5-4 combines with J gene TRBJ1-1, with D possibly TRBD1 on 6 matching bases. The CDR3 consists of 13 residues. Germline V gives CDR1 SGHNT, CDR2 YYREEE (reference sequence). V was clipped by 2 bases and J by 5 bases, with 10 bases between them. The chain's CDR3 is CASSLQGRTEAFF. The CDR3 DNA follows: TGTGCCAGCAGCTTACAGGGTAGGACTGAAGCTTTCTTT.

The chain is built from TRBV4-1 and TRBJ2-5, with TRBD1 identical over 9 bases. This CDR3 has 15 amino acids. V gave up 2 bases and J gave up 4 bases; unmatched junction bases: 5. Per germline, CDR1 MGHRA and CDR2 YSYEKL. CDR3: CASSQRDRAGETQYF. CDR3 coding DNA: TGCGCCAGCAGCCAAAGGGACAGGGCGGGAGAGACCCAGTACTTC.

The chain uses TRBV5-1 and TRBJ2-7; perhaps TRBD1 as D (7 bases). Trimming took off 6 bases at V and 4 bases at J, with 17 bases between the two ends. Germline assignment: CDR1 SGHRS and CDR2 YFSETQ. The CDR3 consists of 14 residues. The CDR3 here is CASMESGGRYEQYF. CDR3 DNA sequence: TGCGCCAGCATGGAATCAGGGGGGCGGTACGAGCAGTACTTC.

This clone was picked up a small number of times. This chain joins TRBV5-1 and TRBJ2-7, with D perhaps TRBD2 (6 bases). Per germline, CDR1 SGHRS and CDR2 YFSETQ. The CDR3 has 14 residues. With 0 bases removed from V and 5 bases from J, the gap between germline ends came to 12 bases. Here the CDR3 DNA reads TGCGCCAGCAGCTTGGTGGGGGGAACCCACGAGCAGTACTTC. Protein sequence: CASSLVGGTHEQYF. The full variable domain, its missing parts supplied by reference TRBV5-1 and TRBJ2-7, is KAGVTQTPRYLIKTRGQQVTLSCSPISGHRSVSWYQQTPGQGLQFLFEYFSETQRNKGNFPGRFSGRQFSNSRSEMNVSTLELGDSALYLCASSLVGGTHEQYFGPGTRLTVT.

This clone was counted only a few times. V gene TRBV5-1 combines with J gene TRBJ2-2; no clear D. Germline CDR1 reads SGHRS; CDR2 reads YFSETQ. This CDR3 comprises 14 residues. V gave up 0 bases and J gave up 6 bases, with 9 bases separating them. CDR3 loop: CASSLEAVPGELFF. The DNA for the CDR3 is TGCGCCAGCAGCTTGGAGGCGGTCCCCGGGGAGCTGTTTTTT.

In this sample, this clone turned up once. The rearrangement joins TRBV4-2 to TRBJ1-1; 7 bases map to TRBD1. Germline CDR1 and CDR2: LGHNA and YNFKEQ. V lost 6 bases, J lost 1 base, and 2 bases stayed unmatched. The CDR3 is 13 residues long. CDR3 sequence: CASRRTGNTEAFF. CDR3 sequence (DNA): TGTGCCAGCAGACGGACAGGGAACACTGAAGCTTTCTTT.

The chain links TRBV3-1 (or the pseudogene TRBV3-2) to TRBJ2-7, with 12 bases identical to TRBD2. CDR1 is LGHDT, CDR2 YNNKEL, per germline (reference sequence). Trimming took 3 bases from V and 5 from J; bases not matched to a gene: 5. The CDR3 length is 15 residues. CDR3: CASSQPLAGGDEQYF. For the CDR3, the DNA is TGTGCCAGCAGCCAGCCCCTAGCGGGGGGGGACGAGCAGTACTTC.

The rearrangement joins TRBV6-5 to TRBJ2-7; TRBD2 might be the D (6 bases). Germline V gene data show CDR1 as MNHEY and CDR2 as SVGAGI. This CDR3 has 13 residues. The CDR3 loop is CIVRDSFLGLQYF. CDR3 coding DNA: TGTATCGTCCGGGACTCTTTCCTGGGATTGCAGTACTTC.

This clone has only a few counts. The rearrangement links TRBV28 to TRBJ1-5; D gene ambiguous. The germline V gene encodes CDR1 MDHEN and CDR2 SYDVKM. This CDR3 spans 14 amino acids. The V gene lost 4 bases and the J gene lost 0 bases, with 7 bases spanning the gap. In nucleotides, the CDR3 is TGTGCCAGCAGTTCCGACACTAGCAATCAGCCCCAGCATTTT. Its translation: CASSSDTSNQPQHF. The variable domain in full, with the rest retrieved from reference TRBV28 and TRBJ1-5, is DVKVTQSSRYLVKRTGEKVFLECVQDMDHENMFWYRQDPGLGLRLIYFSYDVKMKEKGDIPEGYSVSREKKERFSLILESASTNQTSMYLCASSSDTSNQPQHFGDGTRLSIL.

The rearrangement uses TRBV5-1 and TRBJ2-1; TRBD2 might be the D (5 bases). The CDR3 is 13 amino acids. Germline assignment: CDR1 SGHRS and CDR2 YFSETQ. V was cut by 2 bases and J by 7 bases, with 10 bases left in between. The CDR3: CASSLLVANEQFF. The CDR3 nucleotides read TGCGCCAGCAGCTTACTAGTGGCAAATGAGCAGTTCTTC.

The chain joins TRBV29-1 to TRBJ2-1; 14 nucleotides line up with TRBD2. Germline V gene sequence: CDR1 SQVTM, CDR2 ANQGSEA. Trimming removed 6 bases from V and 6 bases from J; junction bases left unmatched: 4. The CDR3 sequence is 14 residues long. In DNA form, the CDR3 reads TGCAGCGTCCTGACTAGCGGGGGGGCCAATGAGCAGTTCTTC. Encoded protein: CSVLTSGGANEQFF.

This chain uses TRBV12-3 or TRBV12-4 with TRBJ1-2; a possible D gene is TRBD1 (5 bases). This CDR3 is 13 amino acids long. V was cut by 7 bases and J by 4 bases, with 13 bases left in between. DNA for the CDR3: TGTGCCAGCACCGTGGGGGGGGGCTATGGCTACACCTTC. Amino acid sequence: CASTVGGGYGYTF.

The chain employs TRBV3-1 (or the pseudogene TRBV3-2) and TRBJ2-3; D is possibly TRBD1 (7 bases). CDR1 is LGHDT, CDR2 YNNKEL, per germline (reference sequence). The V gene lost 2 bases and the J gene lost 3 bases, with 9 bases spanning the gap. The CDR3 totals 14 residues. Written as DNA, the CDR3 is TGTGCCAGCAGCCAACAGGGGGGAACAGATACGCAGTATTTT. Translating gives CASSQQGGTDTQYF.

The chain combines TRBV7-5 with TRBJ1-1. TRBV7-5 is a pseudogene locus. The CDR3 sequence is 16 residues long. The CDR3 is CARSSRECSLNTEAFF. In DNA form, the CDR3 reads TGTGCCAGAAGCTCGAGGGAGTGCTCCCTGAACACTGAAGCTTTCTTT.

As concerns this clone: The same CDR3 can be traced to other DNA sequences in this sample. The chain combines TRBV19 with TRBJ2-1, with a tentative D call TRBD2 (6 bases). Germline V gene data show CDR1 as LNHDA and CDR2 as SQIVND (reference sequence). With 5 bases removed from V and 5 bases from J, the gap between germline ends came to 7 bases. This CDR3 comprises 12 residues. In DNA form, the CDR3 reads TGTGCCAGTAGTGGGGGGAACAATGAGCAGTTCTTC. Its translation is CASSGGNNEQFF. The full variable domain, in which reference TRBV19 and TRBJ2-1 provide the parts outside the CDR3, is DGGITQSPKYLFRKEGQNVTLSCEQNLNHDAMYWYRQDPGQGLRLIYYSQIVNDFQKGDIAEGYSVSREKKESFPLTVTSAQKNPTAFYLCASSGGNNEQFFGPGTRLTVL.

The chain combines TRBV19 with TRBJ2-7; D is undetermined. CDR1 is LNHDA and CDR2 is SQIVND in the germline V gene (reference sequence). V shed 9 bases and J shed 4 bases, with 4 bases lying between them. This CDR3 is built from 9 residues. CDR3 sequence reads: CASPYEQYF. CDR3 sequence (DNA): TGTGCCAGCCCGTACGAGCAGTACTTC.